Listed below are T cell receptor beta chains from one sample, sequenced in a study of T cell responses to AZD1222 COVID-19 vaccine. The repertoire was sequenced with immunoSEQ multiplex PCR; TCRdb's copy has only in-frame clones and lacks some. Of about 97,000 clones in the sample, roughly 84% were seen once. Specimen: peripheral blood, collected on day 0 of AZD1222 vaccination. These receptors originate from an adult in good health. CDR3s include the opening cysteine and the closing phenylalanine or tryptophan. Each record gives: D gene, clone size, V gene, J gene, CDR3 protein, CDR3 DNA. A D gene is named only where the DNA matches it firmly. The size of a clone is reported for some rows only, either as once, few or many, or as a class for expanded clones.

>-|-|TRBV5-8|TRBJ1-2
CASSLDHPGIHGYTF
TGTGCCAGCAGTTTGGATCATCCGGGTATTCATGGCTACACCTTC
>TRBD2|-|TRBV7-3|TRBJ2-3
CASSSLLAGAVADTQYF
TGTGCCAGCAGCTCTCTCCTAGCGGGAGCGGTCGCAGATACGCAGTATTTT
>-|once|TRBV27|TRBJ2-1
CATRRARSSYNEQFF
TGTGCCACCCGGCGTGCAAGAAGCTCCTACAATGAGCAGTTCTTC
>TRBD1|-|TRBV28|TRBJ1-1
CASSPVDRDNTEAFF
TGTGCCAGCAGTCCCGTGGACAGGGATAACACTGAAGCTTTCTTT
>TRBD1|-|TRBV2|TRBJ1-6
CASRYRGTDSPLHF
TGTGCCAGCAGATACAGGGGAACGGATTCACCCCTCCACTTT
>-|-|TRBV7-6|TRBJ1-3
CASSLAAAGNTIYF
TGTGCCAGCAGCTTAGCGGCGGCGGGAAACACCATATATTTT
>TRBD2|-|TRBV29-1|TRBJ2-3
CSVEQAGAADTQYF
TGCAGCGTTGAACAAGCGGGAGCGGCAGATACGCAGTATTTT
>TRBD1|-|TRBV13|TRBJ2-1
CASSRSPLNRGEQFF
TGTGCCAGCAGCAGAAGCCCCCTTAACAGGGGTGAGCAGTTCTTC
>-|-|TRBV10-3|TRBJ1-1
CAISWGPNTEAFF
TGTGCCATCAGTTGGGGGCCCAACACTGAAGCTTTCTTT
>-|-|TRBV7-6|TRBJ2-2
CASSLEGQGGTGELFF
TGTGCCAGCAGCTTAGAAGGACAGGGAGGGACCGGGGAGCTGTTTTTT
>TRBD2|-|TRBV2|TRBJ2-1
CASVVASGRPEQFF
TGTGCCAGCGTCGTGGCTAGCGGGAGACCAGAGCAGTTCTTC
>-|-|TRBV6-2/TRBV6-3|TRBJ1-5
CASSWDKTRQPQHF
TGTGCCAGCAGCTGGGACAAGACAAGGCAGCCCCAGCATTTT
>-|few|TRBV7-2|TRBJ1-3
CASSTAGAGSGNTIYF
TGTGCCAGCAGCACAGCGGGGGCGGGGTCTGGAAACACCATATATTTT
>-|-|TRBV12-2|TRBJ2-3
CASRLARTTKRPGTDTQYF
TGTGCAAGTCGCTTAGCCAGGACTACGAAACGCCCTGGCACAGATACGCAGTATTTT
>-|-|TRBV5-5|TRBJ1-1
CASSYGGNTEAFF
TGTGCCAGCAGCTACGGCGGGAACACTGAAGCTTTCTTT
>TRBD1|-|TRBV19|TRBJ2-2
CASSIGTGATANTGELFF
TGTGCCAGTAGTATAGGGACAGGGGCGACCGCGAACACCGGGGAGCTGTTTTTT
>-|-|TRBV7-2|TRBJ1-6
CASSSDIFSPLHF
TGTGCCAGCAGCTCGGACATCTTCTCACCCCTCCACTTT
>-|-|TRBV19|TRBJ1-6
CASKQESSYNSPLHF
TGTGCCAGTAAGCAGGAAAGCTCCTATAATTCACCCCTCCACTTT
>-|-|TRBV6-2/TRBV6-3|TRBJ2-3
CASSYSTATSTDTQYF
TGTGCCAGCAGTTACTCGACAGCGACCAGCACAGATACGCAGTATTTT
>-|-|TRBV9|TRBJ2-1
CASSVGDRVGREFF
TGTGCCAGCAGCGTAGGAGACAGGGTCGGGAGAGAGTTCTTC
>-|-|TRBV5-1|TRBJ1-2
CASSSGAAGSYGYTF
TGCGCCAGCAGCTCCGGGGCCGCCGGGAGCTATGGCTACACCTTC
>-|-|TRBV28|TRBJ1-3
CASSLARKSSGNTIYF
TGTGCCAGCAGTTTAGCGAGAAAAAGCTCTGGAAACACCATATATTTT
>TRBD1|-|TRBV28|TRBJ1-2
CASQPGTGYGYTF
TGTGCCAGCCAGCCCGGGACAGGGTATGGCTACACCTTC
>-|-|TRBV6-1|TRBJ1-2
CASSELERYYGYTF
TGTGCCAGCAGTGAACTTGAAAGATACTATGGCTACACCTTC
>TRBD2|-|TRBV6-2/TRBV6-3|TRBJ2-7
CASSYRTSGFEQYF
TGTGCCAGCAGTTACCGGACTAGCGGTTTCGAGCAGTACTTC
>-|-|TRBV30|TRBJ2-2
CAWSVQGELFF
TGTGCCTGGAGTGTCCAGGGGGAGCTGTTTTTT
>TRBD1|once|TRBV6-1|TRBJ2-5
CASSETGGQETQYF
TGTGCCAGCAGTGAAACAGGGGGCCAAGAGACCCAGTACTTC
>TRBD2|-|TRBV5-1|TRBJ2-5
CASSLALAGGPQETQYF
TGCGCCAGCAGCTTGGCCTTAGCGGGGGGACCCCAAGAGACCCAGTACTTC
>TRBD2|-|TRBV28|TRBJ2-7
CATDRLAGVNEQYF
TGTGCCACCGACCGACTAGCGGGAGTTAACGAGCAGTACTTC
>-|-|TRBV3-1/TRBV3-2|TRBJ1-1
CASSQVSGSTEAFF
TGTGCCAGCAGCCAAGTATCAGGGTCCACTGAAGCTTTCTTT
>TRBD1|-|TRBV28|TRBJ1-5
CASRNPGGRGNQPQHF
TGTGCCAGCCGAAATCCAGGGGGCCGGGGCAATCAGCCCCAGCATTTT
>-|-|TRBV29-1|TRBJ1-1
CSVMGAVTEAFF
TGCAGCGTGATGGGGGCGGTTACTGAAGCTTTCTTT
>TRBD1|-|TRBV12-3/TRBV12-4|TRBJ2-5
CASRDRRQETQYF
TGTGCCAGCAGGGACAGGCGTCAAGAGACCCAGTACTTC
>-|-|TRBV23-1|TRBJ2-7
CASWGREPYEQYF
TGCGCCAGCTGGGGCCGGGAACCCTACGAGCAGTACTTC
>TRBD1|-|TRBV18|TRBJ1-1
CASSPGTGATEAFF
TGTGCCAGCTCACCGGGAACAGGGGCCACTGAAGCTTTCTTT
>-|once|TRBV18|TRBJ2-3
CASSPADTQYF
TGTGCCAGCTCACCAGCAGATACGCAGTATTTT